In its sample, the clone carrying this T cell receptor (beta chain) was seen a few times. What it binds is unknown. These data originate in a study of cytomegalovirus exposure and HLA in healthy donors. Across the study: Most genotyped donors, about 81% of around 370, had Caucasian-associated genetic ancestry. General study findings and limits: Many donors shared some public TCRs, even though most TCR sequences were rare.

Researchers ran the PCR with 60 Vbeta and 13 Jbeta primers. Original handling: In a later analysis, the count reached 76 million or so unique TCR beta chains, with roughly 12 million shared. The data were produced by immunoSEQ multiplex PCR, yet TCRdb's version contains in-frame clones alone and is incomplete. D and trimming come from the DNA, and the V and J calls and clone size come from that table. The data show around 120,000 clones, more than 70% seen once. Nominal health characterized the donors when sampled, though unrecorded immune exposures were likely. Germline V gene sequence: CDR1 SGHVS, CDR2 FQNEAQ. J was trimmed by 5 bases and V by 5 bases; bases with no gene match: 8. This CDR3 has 15 amino acids.

This receptor was identified in a woman aged 50 to 65 in good health and CMV-seropositive. The chain joins TRBV7-8 to TRBJ2-5; 10 positions match TRBD2. Sequenced material: PBMCs. This CDR3 reads CASSLQRGGRETQYF. Here the CDR3 DNA reads TGTGCCAGCAGCCTCCAGCGGGGGGGCCGGGAGACCCAGTACTTC.